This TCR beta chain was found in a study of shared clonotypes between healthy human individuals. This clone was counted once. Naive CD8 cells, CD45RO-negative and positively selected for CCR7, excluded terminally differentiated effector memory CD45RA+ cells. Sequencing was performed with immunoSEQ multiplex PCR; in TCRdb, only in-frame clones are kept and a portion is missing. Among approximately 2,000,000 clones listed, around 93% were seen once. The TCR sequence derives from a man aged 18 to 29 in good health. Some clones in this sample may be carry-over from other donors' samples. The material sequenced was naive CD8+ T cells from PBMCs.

The CDR3 region is CASSLLLGVDGYNEQFF. The CDR3, as DNA: TGTGCCAGCAGTTTACTTTTGGGGGTTGATGGGTACAATGAGCAGTTCTTC. This rearrangement joins TRBV28 to TRBJ2-1, with D perhaps given as TRBD1 or TRBD2 (5 bases each). This CDR3 has 17 residues. Germline lookup yields CDR1 MDHEN and CDR2 SYDVKM. V lost 2 bases and J 4 bases, leaving 18 bases between the germline ends. The full variable domain, its missing parts supplied by reference TRBV28 and TRBJ2-1, is DVKVTQSSRYLVKRTGEKVFLECVQDMDHENMFWYRQDPGLGLRLIYFSYDVKMKEKGDIPEGYSVSREKKERFSLILESASTNQTSMYLCASSLLLGVDGYNEQFFGPGTRLTVL.